Included here is one TCR beta chain sequence, with context. Its cognate antigen is unknown. Patients with a history of autoimmune disease or on systemic immunosuppression were excluded. The source of the sample is a study of OX40 agonist ivuxolimab in advanced cancers. Turning to the study itself: Treatment received earlier with anti-PD-1, anti-PD-L1 or anti-CTLA-4 agents was allowed, and over 30% had some. Partial response was recorded in three patients: one hepatocellular carcinoma and two cutaneous melanoma cases.

General study results and limits: On average, a greater number of expanded clones characterised CD8+ T cells relative to CD4+.

Germline V gene lookup returns CDR1 MDHEN and CDR2 SYDVKM. V dropped 6 bases and J dropped 0 bases, with 8 bases sitting between them. There are 14 residues in the CDR3. Assay used: immunoSEQ multiplex PCR; TCRdb lists only in-frame clones, some missing. The data show tens of thousands of clones, with 85% to 90% seen just once and approximately 11% held by the top ten. The TCR comes from an adult with an advanced solid tumor such as melanoma, head and neck, liver or kidney cancer. The sequenced sample was CD4+ or CD8+ T cells sorted from blood, obtained in a trial of the OX40 agonist ivuxolimab. The chain joins TRBV28 to TRBJ1-4, with D perhaps matching TRBD1 (6 bases). The CDR3 loop reads CASSGGPTNEKLFF. DNA for the CDR3: TGTGCCAGCAGCGGGGGGCCAACTAATGAAAAACTGTTTTTT.